This T cell receptor (beta chain) came from a study of cytomegalovirus exposure and HLA in healthy donors. Study-wide context: About 79% of around 390 genotyped donors fell in the Caucasian-associated ancestry cluster. The study, taken as a whole, reports: The majority of CMV-associated TCR beta chains were reported as apparently HLA-restricted in a later analysis. Segments of the TCR beta V type were, in most cases, productive about 87% or about 30% of the time in an earlier analysis.

Concerning this clone: Its target is unknown.

Trimming took off 5 bases at V and 0 bases at J, with 9 bases between the two ends. This CDR3 has 14 amino acids. Germline V CDR1 and CDR2: SGHTA, FQGTGA. In the PCR, 60 Vbeta and 13 Jbeta primers were used. Method: immunoSEQ multiplex PCR; TCRdb's copy keeps in-frame clones and lacks some. The sample records about 140,000 clones, 75% being singletons. J is TRBJ2-3 and V is TRBV7-3; D is undetermined. The material sequenced was PBMCs. This receptor was identified in a man aged 25 to 45 in good health and CMV-seronegative. The CDR3, as DNA: TGTGCCAGCAGCCTTCAGACTAGCACAGATACGCAGTATTTT. Translated: CASSLQTSTDTQYF.